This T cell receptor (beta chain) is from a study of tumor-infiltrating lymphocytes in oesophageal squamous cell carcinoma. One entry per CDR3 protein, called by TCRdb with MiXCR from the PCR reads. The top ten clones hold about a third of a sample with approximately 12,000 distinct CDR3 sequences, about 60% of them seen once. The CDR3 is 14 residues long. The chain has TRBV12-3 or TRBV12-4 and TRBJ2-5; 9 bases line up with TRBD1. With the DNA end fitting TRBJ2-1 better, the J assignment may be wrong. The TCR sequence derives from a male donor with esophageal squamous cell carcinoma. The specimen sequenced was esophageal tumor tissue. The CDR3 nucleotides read TGTGCCAGCAGTTATAGACAGGGGGGTGATGAGCAGTTCTTC. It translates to CASSYRQGGDEQFF.